Given below is one TCR beta chain in context. This record belongs to a study of blood T cell repertoires in COVID-19. Overall study: COVID-19 samples collected from the United States, Italy and Spain covered acute and convalescent phases. In each case, the material was cDNA or gDNA derived from T cells, B-cell-depleted T cells, or PBMCs.

The CDR3 sequence is 14 residues long. V dropped 6 bases and J dropped 2; count of bases not matched to a gene: 5. Germline CDR1 is MNHEY and CDR2 is SMNVEV (reference sequence). Per the original methods: Reference gene primer amplification yielded estimated nucleated cell counts. The data were produced by immunoSEQ multiplex PCR, yet TCRdb's version contains in-frame clones alone and is incomplete. V, J and clone size reflect that table, while D and trimming were determined from the DNA. This table holds just over 250,000 clones, more than 85% found once. This sequence originates from a person aged 18-30 years with COVID-19, enrolled during active disease. The gene calls are TRBV27 and TRBJ2-7; TRBD1 agrees at 9 bases. Sequenced material: peripheral blood. CDR3 in DNA: TGTGCCAGCAGCCTCGGACAGGGGCCCTACGAGCAGTACTTC. Protein: CASSLGQGPYEQYF.